The clone carrying this T cell receptor (beta chain) occurred many times. Its matching antigen is unknown. This sample is drawn from a study of CD8 T cells in ankylosing spondylitis. Broader study findings: The study identified a TCR beta motif of about eight highly homologous variants that appeared characteristic of ankylosing spondylitis blood.

TCRdb re-analysed the 5' RACE reads in MiXCR, keeping a single row per CDR3 protein. The sample lists roughly 350,000 distinct CDR3 sequences, 6.5% to 10% occurring once. This TCR derives from a male donor with ankylosing spondylitis. Sequenced sample: blood, either unsorted or a sorted T cell fraction (not recorded which).

The CDR3 nucleotides are TGCAGTGCTCCCTCTCCGGACAGGGTATCGGAAGCTTTCTTT. This translates into CSAPSPDRVSEAFF. This chain uses TRBV20-1 with TRBJ1-1; 8 bases line up with TRBD1. This CDR3 is 14 amino acids long. V lost 5 bases and J lost 8; bases outside the gene matches: 13. Germline V CDR1 and CDR2: DFQATT, SNEGSKA (reference sequence).